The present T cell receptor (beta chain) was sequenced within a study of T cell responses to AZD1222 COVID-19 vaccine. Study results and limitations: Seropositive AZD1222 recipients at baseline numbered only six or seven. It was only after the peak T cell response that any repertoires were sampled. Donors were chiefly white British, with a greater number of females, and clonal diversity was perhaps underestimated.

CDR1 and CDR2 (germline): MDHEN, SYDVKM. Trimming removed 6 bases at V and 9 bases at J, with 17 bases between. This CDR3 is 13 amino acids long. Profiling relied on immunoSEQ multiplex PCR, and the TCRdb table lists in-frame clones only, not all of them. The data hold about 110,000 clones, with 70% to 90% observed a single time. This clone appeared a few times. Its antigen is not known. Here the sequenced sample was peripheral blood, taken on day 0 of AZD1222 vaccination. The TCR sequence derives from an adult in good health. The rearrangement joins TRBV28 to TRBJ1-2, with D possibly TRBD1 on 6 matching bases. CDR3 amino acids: CASSRILQGSYTF. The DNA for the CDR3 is TGTGCCAGCAGCCGAATCTTGCAGGGGAGCTACACCTTC.